The clone carrying this TCR beta chain was seen a handful of times. The CDR3 totals 14 residues. V was cut by 5 bases and J by 13 bases, with 21 bases left in between. The germline V gene has CDR1 MDHEN and CDR2 SYDVKM. The entry originates in a study of T cell repertoires in cytomegalovirus infection. TCRdb analysed the reads with MiXCR anew, one entry per CDR3 protein. Among about 260,000 distinct CDR3 sequences listed, about an eighth were seen once. The chain carries TRBV28 and TRBJ2-1; D gene unclear. This TCR was sampled from a human donor in good health (CMV status not recorded). Some clones in this sample may be carry-over from other donors' samples. Sequencing was carried out using PBMCs. DNA for the CDR3: TGTGCCAGCAGTATACGGACCCCCACCTTGGTACAGTTCTTC. It specifies CASSIRTPTLVQFF.